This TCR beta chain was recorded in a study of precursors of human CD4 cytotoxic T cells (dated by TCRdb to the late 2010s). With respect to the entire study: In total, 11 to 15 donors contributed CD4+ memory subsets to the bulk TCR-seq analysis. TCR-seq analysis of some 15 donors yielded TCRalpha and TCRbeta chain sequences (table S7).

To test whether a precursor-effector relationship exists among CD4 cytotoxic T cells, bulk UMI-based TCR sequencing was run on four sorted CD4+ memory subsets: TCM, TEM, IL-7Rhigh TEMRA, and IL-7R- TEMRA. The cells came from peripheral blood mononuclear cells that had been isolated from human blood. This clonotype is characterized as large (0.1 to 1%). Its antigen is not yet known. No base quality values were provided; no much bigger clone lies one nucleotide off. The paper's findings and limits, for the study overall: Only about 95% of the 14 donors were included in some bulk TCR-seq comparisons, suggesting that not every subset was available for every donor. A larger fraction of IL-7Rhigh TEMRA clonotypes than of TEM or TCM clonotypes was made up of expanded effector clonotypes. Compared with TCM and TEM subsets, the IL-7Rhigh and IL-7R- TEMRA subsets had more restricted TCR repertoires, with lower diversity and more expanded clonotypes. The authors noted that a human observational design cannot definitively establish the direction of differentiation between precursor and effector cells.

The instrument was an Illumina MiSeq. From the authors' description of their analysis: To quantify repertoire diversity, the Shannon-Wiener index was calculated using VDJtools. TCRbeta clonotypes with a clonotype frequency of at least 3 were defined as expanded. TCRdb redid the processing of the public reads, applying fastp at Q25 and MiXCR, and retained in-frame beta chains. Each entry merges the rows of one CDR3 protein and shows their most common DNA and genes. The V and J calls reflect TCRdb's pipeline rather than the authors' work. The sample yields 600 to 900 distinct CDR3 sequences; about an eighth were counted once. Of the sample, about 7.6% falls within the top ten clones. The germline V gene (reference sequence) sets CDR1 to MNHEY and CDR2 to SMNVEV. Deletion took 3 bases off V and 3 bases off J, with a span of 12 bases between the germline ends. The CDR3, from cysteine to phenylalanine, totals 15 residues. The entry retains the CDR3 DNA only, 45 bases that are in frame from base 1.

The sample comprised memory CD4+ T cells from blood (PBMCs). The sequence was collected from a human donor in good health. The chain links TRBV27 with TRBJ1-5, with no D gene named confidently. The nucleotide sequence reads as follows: TGTGCCAGCAGTTTGAACAGCCAACACAATCAGCCCCAGCATTTT. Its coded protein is CASSLNSQHNQPQHF.